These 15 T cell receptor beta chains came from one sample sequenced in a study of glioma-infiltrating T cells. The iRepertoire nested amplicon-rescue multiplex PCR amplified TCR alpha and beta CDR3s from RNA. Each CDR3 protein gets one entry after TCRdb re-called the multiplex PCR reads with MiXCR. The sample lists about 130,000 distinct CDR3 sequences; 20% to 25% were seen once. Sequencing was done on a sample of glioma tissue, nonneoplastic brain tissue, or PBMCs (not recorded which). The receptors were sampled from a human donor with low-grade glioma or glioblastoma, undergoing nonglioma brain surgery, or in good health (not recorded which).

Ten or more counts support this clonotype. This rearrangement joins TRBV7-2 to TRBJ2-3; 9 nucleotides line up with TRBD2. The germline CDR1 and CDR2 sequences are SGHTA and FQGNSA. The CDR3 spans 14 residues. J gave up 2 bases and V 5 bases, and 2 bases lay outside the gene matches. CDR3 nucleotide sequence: TGTGCCAGCAGCGCTAGCGGGGCCACAGATACGCAGTATTTT. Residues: CASSASGATDTQYF.

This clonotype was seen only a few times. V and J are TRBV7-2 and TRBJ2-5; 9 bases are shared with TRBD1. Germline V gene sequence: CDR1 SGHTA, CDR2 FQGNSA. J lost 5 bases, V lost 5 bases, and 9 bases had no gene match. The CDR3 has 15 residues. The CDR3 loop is CASSPPGQGRETQYF. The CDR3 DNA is TGTGCCAGCAGCCCGCCGGGACAGGGTAGGGAGACCCAGTACTTC.

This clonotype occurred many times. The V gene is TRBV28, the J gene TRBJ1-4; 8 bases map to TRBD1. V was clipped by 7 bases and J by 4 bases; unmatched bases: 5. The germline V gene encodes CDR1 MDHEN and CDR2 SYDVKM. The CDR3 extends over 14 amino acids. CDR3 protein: CASTLTGVNEKLFF. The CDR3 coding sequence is TGTGCCAGCACCCTGACAGGGGTTAATGAAAAACTGTTTTTT. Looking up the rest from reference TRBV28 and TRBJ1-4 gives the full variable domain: DVKVTQSSRYLVKRTGEKVFLECVQDMDHENMFWYRQDPGLGLRLIYFSYDVKMKEKGDIPEGYSVSREKKERFSLILESASTNQTSMYLCASTLTGVNEKLFFGSGTQLSVL.

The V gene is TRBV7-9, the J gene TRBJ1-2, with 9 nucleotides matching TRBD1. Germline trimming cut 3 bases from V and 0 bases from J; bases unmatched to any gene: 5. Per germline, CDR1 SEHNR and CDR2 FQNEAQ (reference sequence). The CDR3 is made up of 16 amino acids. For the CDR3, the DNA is TGTGCCAGCAGCTTGGGTACAGGGGGCTCTAACTATGGCTACACCTTC. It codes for CASSLGTGGSNYGYTF.

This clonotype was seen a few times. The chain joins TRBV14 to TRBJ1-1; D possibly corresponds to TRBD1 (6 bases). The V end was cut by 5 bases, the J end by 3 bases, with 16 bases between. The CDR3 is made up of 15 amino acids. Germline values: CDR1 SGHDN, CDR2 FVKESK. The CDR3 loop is CASSRRGQLDTEAFF. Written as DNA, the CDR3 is TGTGCCAGCAGCAGAAGAGGACAGCTCGACACTGAAGCTTTCTTT.

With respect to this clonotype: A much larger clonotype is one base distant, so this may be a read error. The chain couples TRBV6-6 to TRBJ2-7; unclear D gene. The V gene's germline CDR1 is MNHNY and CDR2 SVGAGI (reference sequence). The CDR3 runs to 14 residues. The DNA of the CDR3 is TGTGCCAGCAGTTACTCCGGTGGTTCCTACGAGCGGTACGTC. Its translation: CASSYSGGSYERYV.

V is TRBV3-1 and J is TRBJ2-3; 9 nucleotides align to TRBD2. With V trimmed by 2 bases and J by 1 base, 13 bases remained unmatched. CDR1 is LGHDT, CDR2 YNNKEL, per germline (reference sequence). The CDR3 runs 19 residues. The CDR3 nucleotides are TGTGCCAGCAGCCAATCCCTCGGGATGAAGCGGGGGGGCACAGATACGCAGTATTTT. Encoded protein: CASSQSLGMKRGGTDTQYF.

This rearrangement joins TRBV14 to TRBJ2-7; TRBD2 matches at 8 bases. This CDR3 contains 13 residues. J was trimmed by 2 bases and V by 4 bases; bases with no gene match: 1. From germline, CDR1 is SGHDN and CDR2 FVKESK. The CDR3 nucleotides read TGTGCCAGCAGCCTGCGGGGGGCCTACGAGCAGTACGTC. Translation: CASSLRGAYEQYV.

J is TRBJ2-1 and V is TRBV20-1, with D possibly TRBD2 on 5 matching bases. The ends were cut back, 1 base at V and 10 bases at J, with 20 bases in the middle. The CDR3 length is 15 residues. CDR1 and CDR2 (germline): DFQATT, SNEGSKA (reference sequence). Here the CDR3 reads CSARVRQDSPSEQFF. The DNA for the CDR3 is TGCAGTGCTAGAGTCAGGCAGGACTCCCCCTCCGAGCAGTTCTTC.

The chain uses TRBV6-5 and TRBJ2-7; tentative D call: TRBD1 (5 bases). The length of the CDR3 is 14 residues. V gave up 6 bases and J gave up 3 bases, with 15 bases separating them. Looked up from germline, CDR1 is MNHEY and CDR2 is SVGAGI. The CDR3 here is CASSFSQGGYEQYV. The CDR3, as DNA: TGTGCCAGCAGCTTTAGTCAGGGTGGCTACGAGCAGTACGTC.

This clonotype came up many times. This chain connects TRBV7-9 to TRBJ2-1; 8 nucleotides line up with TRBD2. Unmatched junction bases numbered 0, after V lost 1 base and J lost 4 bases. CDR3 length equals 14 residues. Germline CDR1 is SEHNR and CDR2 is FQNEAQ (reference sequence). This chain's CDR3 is CASSLGGGYNEQFF. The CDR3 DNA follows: TGTGCCAGCAGCTTAGGCGGGGGGTACAATGAGCAGTTCTTC.

CDR3 in DNA: TGTGCCAGCAGCCAAGTAGGGTACACTGAAGCTTTCTTT. Its protein is CASSQVGYTEAFF. The chain uses TRBV3-1 and TRBJ1-1; D not certain. This CDR3 has 13 residues. CDR1 and CDR2 (germline): LGHDT, YNNKEL (reference sequence). Trimming removed 1 base at V and 3 bases at J, with 6 bases between.

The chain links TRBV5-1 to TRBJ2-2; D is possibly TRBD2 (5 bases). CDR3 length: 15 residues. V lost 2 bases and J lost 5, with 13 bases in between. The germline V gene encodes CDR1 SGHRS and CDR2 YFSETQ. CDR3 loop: CASSLSGISTGELFF. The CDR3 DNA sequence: TGCGCCAGCAGCTTATCGGGGATATCGACCGGGGAGCTGTTTTTT.

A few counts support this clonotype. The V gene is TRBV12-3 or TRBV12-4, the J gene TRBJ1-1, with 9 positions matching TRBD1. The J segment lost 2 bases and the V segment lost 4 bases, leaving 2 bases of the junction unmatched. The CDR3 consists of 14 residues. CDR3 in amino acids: CASSWGQGNTEAFF. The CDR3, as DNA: TGTGCCAGCAGTTGGGGACAGGGAAACACTGAAGCTTTCTTT.

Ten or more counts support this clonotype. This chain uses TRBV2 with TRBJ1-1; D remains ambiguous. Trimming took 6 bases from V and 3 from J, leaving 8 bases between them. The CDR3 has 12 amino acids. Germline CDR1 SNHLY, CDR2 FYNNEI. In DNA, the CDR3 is TGTGCCAGCAGAACTGGGGACACTGAAGCTTTCTTT. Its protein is CASRTGDTEAFF.